This is a list of T cell receptor beta chains from one sample in a study of blood T cells in healthy people across ages. MiXCR, run by TCRdb on the 5' RACE reads, gives a single entry per CDR3 protein. The data contain hundreds of thousands of distinct CDR3 sequences, 44% of them seen just once; the ten biggest clones take up about 19%. The sequenced sample was blood. The origin of the receptors is a man in his sixties in good health. The CDR3 runs from the conserved cysteine through the conserved F or W. D genes are given only for firm matches. Part of the rows lack a size; the others show once, few, many or a class for expanded clones.

V: TRBV5-1; size: many; J: TRBJ2-7; D: .; DNA: TGCGCCAGCAGCTTGGAGGCAGCGTCCCCCTACGAGCAGTACTTC; CDR3: CASSLEAASPYEQYF
V: TRBV20-1; size: few; J: TRBJ2-1; D: TRBD2; DNA: TGCAGTGCTAGCGGGGGGGCCTACTCCTACAATGAGCAGTTCTTC; CDR3: CSASGGAYSYNEQFF
V: TRBV9; size: .; J: TRBJ2-5; D: TRBD2; DNA: TGTGCCAGCAGCTCGACGGGGGGGCTCTTTGAGACCCAGTACTTC; CDR3: CASSSTGGLFETQYF
V: TRBV10-3; size: .; J: TRBJ2-3; D: .; DNA: TGTGCCATCAGTGATTCGAGGGGGGCTAGCACAGATACGCAGTATTTT; CDR3: CAISDSRGASTDTQYF
V: TRBV25-1; size: .; J: TRBJ2-7; D: .; DNA: TGTGCCAGTTCATGGGCAGGGCCCACCTACGAGCAGTACTTC; CDR3: CASSWAGPTYEQYF
V: TRBV29-1; size: few; J: TRBJ2-7; D: .; DNA: TGCAGCGCCGCTGACGGGAAGTTACCACAGTACTTC; CDR3: CSAADGKLPQYF
V: TRBV20-1; size: .; J: TRBJ2-5; D: .; DNA: TGCAGTGCTAGAGGAAGAGCGACAGAGACCCAGTACTTC; CDR3: CSARGRATETQYF
V: TRBV29-1; size: many; J: TRBJ2-4; D: .; DNA: TGCAGCGTTTTAGAGGAGAGGTTCGTGGACATTCAGTACTTC; CDR3: CSVLEERFVDIQYF
V: TRBV25-1; size: once; J: TRBJ2-6; D: .; DNA: TGTGCCAGCAGTGAAGGGGGCTCTGGGGCCAACGTCCCGACTTTC; CDR3: CASSEGGSGANVPTF
V: TRBV28; size: few; J: TRBJ2-7; D: .; DNA: TGTGCCAGCAGTACATTTTCTTGGGAGCAGTACTTC; CDR3: CASSTFSWEQYF
V: TRBV20-1; size: .; J: TRBJ1-1; D: TRBD1; DNA: TGCAGTGCTAGGGGACAGGGTGCACCCAACACTGAAGCTTTCTTT; CDR3: CSARGQGAPNTEAFF
V: TRBV5-5; size: .; J: TRBJ1-1; D: .; DNA: TGTGCCAGCAGCTCCTACTTGGGGTACACTGAAGCTTTCTTT; CDR3: CASSSYLGYTEAFF
V: TRBV28; size: .; J: TRBJ1-5; D: TRBD1; DNA: TGTGCCAGCAGTAGCGACAGGGGGCCGAATCAGCCCCAGCATTTT; CDR3: CASSSDRGPNQPQHF
V: TRBV7-2; size: few; J: TRBJ2-5; D: TRBD2; DNA: TGTGCCAGCAGCAAAATCTCGACTAGCGGGGTTGAGACCCAGTACTTC; CDR3: CASSKISTSGVETQYF
V: TRBV7-2; size: .; J: TRBJ2-2; D: .; DNA: TGTGCCAGCAGCTTAGAGGGGTTCTCCGGGGAGCTGTTTTTT; CDR3: CASSLEGFSGELFF
V: TRBV5-1; size: once; J: TRBJ2-1; D: TRBD2; DNA: TGCGCCAGCAGCTTAGTAAAGACTAGCGGGGGGGAAGACAATGAGCAGTTCTTC; CDR3: CASSLVKTSGGEDNEQFF
V: TRBV12-3/TRBV12-4; size: few; J: TRBJ2-1; D: TRBD2; DNA: TGTGCCAGCAGTTCGGGAGCGGGGGGGTACAATGAGCAGTTCTTC; CDR3: CASSSGAGGYNEQFF
V: TRBV2; size: once; J: TRBJ1-5; D: .; DNA: TGTGCCAGCAGAATACAGGGCGGGCATCAGCCCCAGCATTTT; CDR3: CASRIQGGHQPQHF
V: TRBV12-3/TRBV12-4; size: medium-sized; J: TRBJ2-5; D: .; DNA: TGTGCCAGCAGTTTGGACCAGGGTATGGAGACCCAGTACTTC; CDR3: CASSLDQGMETQYF
V: TRBV4-1; size: .; J: TRBJ1-2; D: .; DNA: TGCGCCAGCAGCCAAGAGAGAGGGGGTGAAAACTATGGCTACACCTTC; CDR3: CASSQERGGENYGYTF
V: TRBV29-1; size: many; J: TRBJ2-5; D: .; DNA: TGCAGCGTTGGAGGGGTTCGGGGGGAGACCCAGTACTTC; CDR3: CSVGGVRGETQYF
V: TRBV20-1; size: .; J: TRBJ2-2; D: .; DNA: TGCAGTGCTAGAGATCCGAGGTCCACCGGGGAGCTGTTTTTT; CDR3: CSARDPRSTGELFF
V: TRBV7-8; size: few; J: TRBJ2-7; D: TRBD1; DNA: TGTGCCAGCAGGTTAGGGACAGCCTCTATTCACGGCGAGCAGTACTTC; CDR3: CASRLGTASIHGEQYF
V: TRBV27; size: .; J: TRBJ2-7; D: TRBD1; DNA: TGTGCCAGCAGTCGGGACAGGCGATCCTACGAGCAGTACTTC; CDR3: CASSRDRRSYEQYF
V: TRBV11-2; size: .; J: TRBJ2-4; D: TRBD1; DNA: TGTGCCAGCAGCCCCCGGGACAGAGTTATAGCCAAAAACATTCAGTACTTC; CDR3: CASSPRDRVIAKNIQYF
V: TRBV5-1; size: .; J: TRBJ2-4; D: TRBD1; DNA: TGCGCCAGCAGCCGGACAGGGACTGGAAACATTCAGTACTTC; CDR3: CASSRTGTGNIQYF
V: TRBV18; size: few; J: TRBJ1-2; D: .; DNA: TGTGCCAGCTCACCAATCCAGCAGCATTCTAACTATGGCTACACCTTC; CDR3: CASSPIQQHSNYGYTF
V: TRBV28; size: few; J: TRBJ1-1; D: TRBD1; DNA: TGTGCCAGCAGTTTATGGACAGGGACGACTTTCTTT; CDR3: CASSLWTGTTFF
V: TRBV29-1; size: few; J: TRBJ1-2; D: .; DNA: TGCAGCGTTGAAGATGCCCCAAGAGATGGCTACACCTTC; CDR3: CSVEDAPRDGYTF
V: TRBV10-3; size: once; J: TRBJ2-3; D: .; DNA: TGTGCCATCAGTGAGTCAATGGCGGGGGCGAGCACAGATACGCAGTATTTT; CDR3: CAISESMAGASTDTQYF
V: TRBV5-1; size: .; J: TRBJ2-2; D: TRBD1; DNA: TGCGCCAGCAGGATGGGGGACAGGGGGCGAACCGGGGAGCTGTTTTTT; CDR3: CASRMGDRGRTGELFF
V: TRBV11-3; size: many; J: TRBJ2-7; D: .; DNA: TGTGCCAGCAGTCGAGGGGGGTCTTCCTACGAGCAGTACTTC; CDR3: CASSRGGSSYEQYF
V: TRBV4-3; size: .; J: TRBJ2-2; D: TRBD2; DNA: TGCGCCAGCAACCCCCGGGGTAGCGGGGGGGTGAACACCGGGGAGCTGTTTTTT; CDR3: CASNPRGSGGVNTGELFF
V: TRBV7-2; size: .; J: TRBJ1-2; D: .; DNA: TGTGCCAGCAGCCGATGGGCCACATGGTATGGCTACACCTTC; CDR3: CASSRWATWYGYTF
V: TRBV20-1; size: .; J: TRBJ2-6; D: .; DNA: TGCAGTGCCGTGAACCGGGACTTAGACATCTCTGGGGCCAACGTCCTGACTTTC; CDR3: CSAVNRDLDISGANVLTF
V: TRBV20-1; size: .; J: TRBJ2-1; D: .; DNA: TGCAGTGCTAGAGATACCCCCCAGGTTGAGCAGTTCTTC; CDR3: CSARDTPQVEQFF
V: TRBV7-9; size: few; J: TRBJ1-2; D: .; DNA: TGTGCCAGCAGCTTGGAGGGGGTAAACTATGGCTACACCTTC; CDR3: CASSLEGVNYGYTF
V: TRBV20-1; size: .; J: TRBJ2-1; D: TRBD2; DNA: TGCAGTGCTAGAGTACTAGCGGGGGGAGGTGGTGAGCAGTTCTTC; CDR3: CSARVLAGGGGEQFF
V: TRBV28; size: .; J: TRBJ2-5; D: TRBD1; DNA: TGTGCCAGCAGTATACAGGGGGCTCGGGAGACCCAGTACTTC; CDR3: CASSIQGARETQYF
V: TRBV7-2; size: .; J: TRBJ2-2; D: .; DNA: TGTGCCAGCAGCGGAACCTATAACACCGGGGAGCTGTTTTTT; CDR3: CASSGTYNTGELFF
V: TRBV6-2/TRBV6-3; size: once; J: TRBJ1-1; D: .; DNA: TGTGCCAGCAGTTACCCGGGGGGATCGGAAGCTTTCTTT; CDR3: CASSYPGGSEAFF
V: TRBV24-1; size: .; J: TRBJ2-3; D: .; DNA: TGTGCCACCAGTGACCCCGGGCAGAACACAGATACGCAGTATTTT; CDR3: CATSDPGQNTDTQYF
V: TRBV5-1; size: few; J: TRBJ2-3; D: .; DNA: TGCGCCAGCAGCTTAGGGGGGAGCCGTATCTCAGATACGCAGTATTTT; CDR3: CASSLGGSRISDTQYF
V: TRBV11-3; size: many; J: TRBJ2-5; D: .; DNA: TGTGCCAGCAGCTTAGGTTTGAGAGGCGCGGAGGAGACCCAGTACTTC; CDR3: CASSLGLRGAEETQYF
V: TRBV7-2; size: .; J: TRBJ1-1; D: TRBD1; DNA: TGTGCCAGCAGCGTGCGACAGGGCACTGAAGCTTTCTTT; CDR3: CASSVRQGTEAFF
V: TRBV20-1; size: few; J: TRBJ2-1; D: .; DNA: TGCAGTGCTAGACCACAGGACAGATACAATGAGCAGTTCTTC; CDR3: CSARPQDRYNEQFF
V: TRBV13; size: .; J: TRBJ2-5; D: .; DNA: TGTGCCAGCAGCTTCCGCGACAGGCTAGAGACCCAGTACTTC; CDR3: CASSFRDRLETQYF
V: TRBV5-5; size: .; J: TRBJ1-2; D: TRBD1; DNA: TGTGCCAGCAGGAAGCAGGGGGGTTATGGCTACACCTTC; CDR3: CASRKQGGYGYTF
V: TRBV7-8; size: few; J: TRBJ2-5; D: .; DNA: TGTGCCAGCAGCCCTGGGGGGCTAAAGACCCAGTACTTC; CDR3: CASSPGGLKTQYF
V: TRBV20-1; size: few; J: TRBJ2-7; D: TRBD2; DNA: TGCAGTGCTCAACCGATGCGGGGGGCCTACGAGCAGTACTTC; CDR3: CSAQPMRGAYEQYF
V: TRBV19; size: .; J: TRBJ1-4; D: TRBD1; DNA: TGTGCCAGCAGAACTATCGGGACAGGGGATGAAAAACTGTTTTTT; CDR3: CASRTIGTGDEKLFF
V: TRBV2; size: .; J: TRBJ2-1; D: .; DNA: TGTGCCAGCAGTTGGGACTCTCTAGAGCAGTTCTTC; CDR3: CASSWDSLEQFF
V: TRBV7-8; size: few; J: TRBJ2-7; D: TRBD1; DNA: TGTGCCAGCAGCAACCCCGGGACAGGGGATGACGAGCAGTACTTC; CDR3: CASSNPGTGDDEQYF